This T cell receptor (beta chain) came from a study of blood T cell repertoires in COVID-19. The overall study: T cells, B-cell-depleted T cells, or PBMCs provided the cDNA or gDNA that served as material.

In the original analysis: Cell counts per sample came from amplifying reference gene primers. Method: immunoSEQ multiplex PCR; TCRdb's copy keeps in-frame clones and lacks some. V and J calls and clone size are given by that table; D and trimming were obtained from the DNA. The data hold around 45,000 clones, with almost 85% observed a single time. The junction had 9 bases not matched to a gene; V was cut back by 5 bases and J by 5 bases. The CDR3 consists of 15 residues. Germline CDR1 and CDR2: SNHLY and FYNNEI. This clonotype originated in a woman aged 55-70 years with acute or convalescent COVID-19. The V call is TRBV2, the J call TRBJ2-5, with 9 bases lining up with TRBD2. Sample: peripheral blood. The DNA for the CDR3 is TGTGCCAGCAGTCTCAGCGGGGGGCTACGGGAGACCCAGTACTTC. Translation: CASSLSGGLRETQYF.